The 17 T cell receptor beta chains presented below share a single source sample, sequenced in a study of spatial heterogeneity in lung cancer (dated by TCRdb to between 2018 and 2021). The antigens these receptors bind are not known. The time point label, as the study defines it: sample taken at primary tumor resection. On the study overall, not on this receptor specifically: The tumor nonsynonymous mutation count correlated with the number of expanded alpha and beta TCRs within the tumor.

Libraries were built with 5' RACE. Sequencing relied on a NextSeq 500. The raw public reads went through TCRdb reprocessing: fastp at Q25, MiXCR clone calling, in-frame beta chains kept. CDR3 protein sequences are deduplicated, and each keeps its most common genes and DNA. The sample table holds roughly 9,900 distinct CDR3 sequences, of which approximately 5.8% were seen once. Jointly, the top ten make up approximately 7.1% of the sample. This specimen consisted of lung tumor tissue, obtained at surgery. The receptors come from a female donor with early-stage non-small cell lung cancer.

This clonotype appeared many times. CDR3 DNA sequence: TGCGCCAGCAGCCAAGATGGGTGGGGCCAGCAAGAGACCCAGTACTTC. Translated, it gives CASSQDGWGQQETQYF. The chain recombines TRBV4-3 with TRBJ2-5; the D gene is possibly TRBD1 (5 bases). Germline CDR1 reads LGHNA; CDR2 reads YSLEER. This CDR3 spans 16 amino acids. Deletions cut 0 bases from V and 2 bases from J, with 13 bases between.

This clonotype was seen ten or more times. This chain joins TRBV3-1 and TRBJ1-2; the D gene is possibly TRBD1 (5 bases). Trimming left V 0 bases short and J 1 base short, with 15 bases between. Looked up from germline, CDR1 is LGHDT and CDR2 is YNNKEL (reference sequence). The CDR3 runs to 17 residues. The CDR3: CASSQEGAWGGNYGYTF. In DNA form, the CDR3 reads TGTGCCAGCAGCCAAGAAGGGGCCTGGGGAGGTAACTATGGCTACACCTTC.

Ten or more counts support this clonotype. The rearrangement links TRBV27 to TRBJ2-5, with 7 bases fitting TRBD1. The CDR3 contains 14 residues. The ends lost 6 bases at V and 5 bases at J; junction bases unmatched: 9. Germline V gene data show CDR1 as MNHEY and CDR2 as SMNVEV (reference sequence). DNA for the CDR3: TGTGCCAGCAGCACCGCCACAGGGGCTGAGACCCAGTACTTC. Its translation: CASSTATGAETQYF.

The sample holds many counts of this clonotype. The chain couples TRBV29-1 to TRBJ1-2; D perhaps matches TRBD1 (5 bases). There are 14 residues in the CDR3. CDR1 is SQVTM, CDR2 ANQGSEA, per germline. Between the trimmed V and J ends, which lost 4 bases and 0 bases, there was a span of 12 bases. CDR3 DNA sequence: TGCAGCGTTGGGCAGGGAGAAACTAACTATGGCTACACCTTC. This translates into CSVGQGETNYGYTF.

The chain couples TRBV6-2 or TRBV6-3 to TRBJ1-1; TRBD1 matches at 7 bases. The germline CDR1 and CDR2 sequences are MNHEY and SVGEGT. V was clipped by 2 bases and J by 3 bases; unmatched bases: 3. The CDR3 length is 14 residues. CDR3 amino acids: CASSYKGADTEAFF. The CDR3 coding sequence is TGTGCCAGCAGTTACAAGGGGGCGGACACTGAAGCTTTCTTT.

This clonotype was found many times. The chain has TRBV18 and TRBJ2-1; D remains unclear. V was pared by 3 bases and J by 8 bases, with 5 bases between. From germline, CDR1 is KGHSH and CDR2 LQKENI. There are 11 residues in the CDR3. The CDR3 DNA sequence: TGTGCCAGCTCACCTTACGATGAGCAGTTCTTC. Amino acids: CASSPYDEQFF.

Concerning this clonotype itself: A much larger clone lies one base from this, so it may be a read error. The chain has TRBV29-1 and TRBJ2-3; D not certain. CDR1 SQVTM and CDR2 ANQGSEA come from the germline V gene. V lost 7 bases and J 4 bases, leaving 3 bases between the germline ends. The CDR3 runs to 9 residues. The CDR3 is CSASDTQYF. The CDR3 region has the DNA TGCAGCGCCTCAGATACGCAGTATTTT.

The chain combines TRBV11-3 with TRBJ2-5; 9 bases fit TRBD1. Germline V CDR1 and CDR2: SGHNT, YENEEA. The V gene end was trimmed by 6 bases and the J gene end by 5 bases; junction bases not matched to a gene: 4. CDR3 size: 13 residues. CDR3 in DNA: TGTGCCAGCAGTGAACAGGGGGCGGAGACCCAGTACTTC. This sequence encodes CASSEQGAETQYF.

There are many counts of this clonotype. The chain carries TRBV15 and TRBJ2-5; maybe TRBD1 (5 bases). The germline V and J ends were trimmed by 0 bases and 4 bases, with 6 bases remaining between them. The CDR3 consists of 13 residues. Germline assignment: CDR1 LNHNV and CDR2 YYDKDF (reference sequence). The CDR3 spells CATSRDRGETQYF. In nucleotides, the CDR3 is TGTGCCACCAGCAGAGATAGGGGAGAGACCCAGTACTTC.

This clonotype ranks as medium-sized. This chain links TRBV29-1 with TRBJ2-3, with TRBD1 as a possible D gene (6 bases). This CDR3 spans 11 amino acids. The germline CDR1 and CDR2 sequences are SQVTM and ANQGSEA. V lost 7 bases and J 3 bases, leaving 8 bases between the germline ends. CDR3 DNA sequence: TGCAGCGGGCAGGGGACAGATACGCAGTATTTT. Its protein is CSGQGTDTQYF.

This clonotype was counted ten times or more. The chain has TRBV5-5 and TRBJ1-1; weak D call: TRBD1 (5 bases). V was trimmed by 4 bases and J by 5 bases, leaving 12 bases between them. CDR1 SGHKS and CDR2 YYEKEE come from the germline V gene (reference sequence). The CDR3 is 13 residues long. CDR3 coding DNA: TGTGCCAGCAGCGTCGGGACGGGGACTGAAGCTTTCTTT. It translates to CASSVGTGTEAFF.

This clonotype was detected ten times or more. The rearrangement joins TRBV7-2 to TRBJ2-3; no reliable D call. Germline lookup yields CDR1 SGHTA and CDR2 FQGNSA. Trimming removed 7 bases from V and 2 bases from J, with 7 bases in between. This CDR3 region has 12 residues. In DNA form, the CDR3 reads TGTGCCAGCACCCAAAACACAGATACGCAGTATTTT. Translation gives CASTQNTDTQYF.

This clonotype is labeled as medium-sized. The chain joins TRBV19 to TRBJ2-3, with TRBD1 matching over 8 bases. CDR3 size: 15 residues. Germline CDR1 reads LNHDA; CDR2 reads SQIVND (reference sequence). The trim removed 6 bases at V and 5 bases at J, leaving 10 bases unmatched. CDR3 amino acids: CASRSGQGGKDTQYF. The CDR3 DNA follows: TGTGCCAGTAGGTCCGGACAGGGTGGGAAAGATACGCAGTATTTT.

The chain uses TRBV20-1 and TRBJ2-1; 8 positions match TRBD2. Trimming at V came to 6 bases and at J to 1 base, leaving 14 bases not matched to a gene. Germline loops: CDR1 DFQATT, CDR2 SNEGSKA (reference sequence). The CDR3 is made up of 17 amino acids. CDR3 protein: CSATSTLAGHSYNEQFF. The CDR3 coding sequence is TGCAGTGCCACATCTACTTTAGCGGGACATTCCTACAATGAGCAGTTCTTC.

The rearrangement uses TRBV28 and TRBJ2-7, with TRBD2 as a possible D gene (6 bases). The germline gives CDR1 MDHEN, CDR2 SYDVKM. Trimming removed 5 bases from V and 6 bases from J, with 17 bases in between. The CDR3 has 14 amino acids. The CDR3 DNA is TGTGCCAGCAGTCCGTTGACAATCGGGAGCGAGCAGTACGTC. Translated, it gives CASSPLTIGSEQYV.

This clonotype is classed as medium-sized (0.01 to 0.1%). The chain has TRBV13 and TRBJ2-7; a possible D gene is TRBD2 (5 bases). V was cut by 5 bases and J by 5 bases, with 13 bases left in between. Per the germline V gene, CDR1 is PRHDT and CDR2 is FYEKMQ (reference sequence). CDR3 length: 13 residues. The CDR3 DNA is TGTGCCAGCAGCCGCCTAGCAGCACACGAGCAGTACTTC. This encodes CASSRLAAHEQYF.

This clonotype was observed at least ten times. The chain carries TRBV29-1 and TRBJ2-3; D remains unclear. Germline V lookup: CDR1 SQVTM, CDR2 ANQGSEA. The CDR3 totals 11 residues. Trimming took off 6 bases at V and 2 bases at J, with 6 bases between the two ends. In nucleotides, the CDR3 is TGCAGCGTCGCAGACACAGATACGCAGTATTTT. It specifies CSVADTDTQYF.